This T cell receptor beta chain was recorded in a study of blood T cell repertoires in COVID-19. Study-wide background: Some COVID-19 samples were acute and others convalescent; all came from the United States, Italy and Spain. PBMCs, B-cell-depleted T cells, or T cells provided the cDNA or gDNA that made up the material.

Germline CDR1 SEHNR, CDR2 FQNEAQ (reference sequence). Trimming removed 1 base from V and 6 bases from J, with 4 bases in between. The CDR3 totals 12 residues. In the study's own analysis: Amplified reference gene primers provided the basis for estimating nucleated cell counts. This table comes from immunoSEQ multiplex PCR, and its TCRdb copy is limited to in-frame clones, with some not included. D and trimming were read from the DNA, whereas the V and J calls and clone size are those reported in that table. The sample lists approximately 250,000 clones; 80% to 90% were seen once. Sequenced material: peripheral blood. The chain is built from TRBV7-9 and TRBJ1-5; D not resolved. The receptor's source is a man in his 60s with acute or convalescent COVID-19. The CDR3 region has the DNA TGTGCCAGCAGCTTAGTCGGTCAGCCCCAGCATTTT. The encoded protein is CASSLVGQPQHF.